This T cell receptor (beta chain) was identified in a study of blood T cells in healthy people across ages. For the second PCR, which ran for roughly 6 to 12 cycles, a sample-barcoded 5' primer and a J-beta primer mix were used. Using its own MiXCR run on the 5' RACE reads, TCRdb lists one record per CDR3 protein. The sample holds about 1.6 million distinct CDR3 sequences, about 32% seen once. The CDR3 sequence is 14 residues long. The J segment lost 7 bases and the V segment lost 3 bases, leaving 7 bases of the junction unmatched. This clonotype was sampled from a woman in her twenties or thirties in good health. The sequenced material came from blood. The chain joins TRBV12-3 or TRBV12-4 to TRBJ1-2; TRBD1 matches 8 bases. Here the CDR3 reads CASSFGQGPFGYTF. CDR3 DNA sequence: TGTGCCAGCAGTTTCGGACAGGGCCCTTTTGGCTACACCTTC.